This T cell receptor beta chain is drawn from a study of CD8 T cells in Susac syndrome. This clonotype came up a few times. The CDR3 length is 15 residues. V was pared by 4 bases and J by 3 bases, with 3 bases of the junction left unmatched. The germline gives CDR1 MDHEN, CDR2 SYDVKM. With random hexamers, reverse transcription was performed on 0.5 to 1 ug of RNA. TCR beta CDR3 was amplified by immunoSEQ multiplex PCR. This amplification extended across 54 Vbeta and 13 Jbeta segments. TCRdb itself ran the immunoSEQ multiplex PCR reads through MiXCR, one entry per CDR3 protein. The table has some 300,000 distinct CDR3 sequences, roughly 85% seen once.

The TCR sequence derives from a human donor with multiple sclerosis. The chain carries TRBV28 and TRBJ2-2, with 9 bases aligning to TRBD1. The material sequenced was CD8+ T cells from PBMCs. CDR3: CASSSDRGDTGELFF. In DNA form, the CDR3 reads TGTGCCAGCAGTTCGGACAGGGGAGACACCGGGGAGCTGTTTTTT.